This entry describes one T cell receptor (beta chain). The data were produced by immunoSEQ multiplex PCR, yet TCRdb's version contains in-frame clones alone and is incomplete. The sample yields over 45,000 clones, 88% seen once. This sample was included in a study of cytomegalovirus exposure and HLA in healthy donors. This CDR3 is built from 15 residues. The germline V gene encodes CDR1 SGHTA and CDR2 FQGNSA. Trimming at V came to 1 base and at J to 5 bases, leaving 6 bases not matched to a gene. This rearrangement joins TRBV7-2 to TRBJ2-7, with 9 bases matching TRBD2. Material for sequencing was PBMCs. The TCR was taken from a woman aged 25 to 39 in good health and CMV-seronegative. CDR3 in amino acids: CASSLVASGNDEQYF. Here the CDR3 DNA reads TGTGCCAGCAGCTTAGTGGCTAGCGGGAACGACGAGCAGTACTTC.